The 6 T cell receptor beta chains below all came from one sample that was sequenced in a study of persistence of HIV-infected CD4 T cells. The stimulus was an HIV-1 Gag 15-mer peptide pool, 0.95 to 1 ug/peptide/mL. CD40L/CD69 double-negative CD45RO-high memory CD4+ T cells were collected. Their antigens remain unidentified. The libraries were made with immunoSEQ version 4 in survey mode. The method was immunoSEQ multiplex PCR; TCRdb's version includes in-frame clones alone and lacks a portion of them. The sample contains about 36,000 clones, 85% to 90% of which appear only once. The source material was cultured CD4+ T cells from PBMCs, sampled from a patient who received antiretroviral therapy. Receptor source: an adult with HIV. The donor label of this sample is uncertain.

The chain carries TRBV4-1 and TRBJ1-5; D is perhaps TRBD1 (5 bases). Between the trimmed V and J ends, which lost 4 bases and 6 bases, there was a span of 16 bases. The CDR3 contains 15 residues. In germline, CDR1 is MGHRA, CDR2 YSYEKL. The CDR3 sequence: CASSRSGQGGQPQHF. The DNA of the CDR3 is TGCGCCAGCAGCCGTTCTGGGCAGGGTGGTCAGCCCCAGCATTTT.

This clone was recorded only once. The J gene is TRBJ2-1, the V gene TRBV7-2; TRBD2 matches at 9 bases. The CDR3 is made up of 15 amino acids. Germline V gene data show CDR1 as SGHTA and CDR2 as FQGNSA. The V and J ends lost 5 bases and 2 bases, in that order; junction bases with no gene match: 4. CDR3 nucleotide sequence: TGTGCCAGCAGCCCGGCGGGGGGGGCCTACAATGAGCAGTTCTTC. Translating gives CASSPAGGAYNEQFF.

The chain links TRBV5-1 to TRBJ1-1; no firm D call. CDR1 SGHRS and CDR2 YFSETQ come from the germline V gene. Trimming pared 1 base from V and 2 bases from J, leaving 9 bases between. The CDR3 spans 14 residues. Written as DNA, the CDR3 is TGCGCCAGCAGCTTGCTTGCCACTAACACTGAAGCTTTCTTT. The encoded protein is CASSLLATNTEAFF.

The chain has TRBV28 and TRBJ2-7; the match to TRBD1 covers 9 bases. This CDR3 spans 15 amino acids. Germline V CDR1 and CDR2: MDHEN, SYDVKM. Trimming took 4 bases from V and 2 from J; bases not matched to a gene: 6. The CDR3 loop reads CASSYLQGATYEQYF. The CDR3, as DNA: TGTGCCAGCAGTTATCTACAGGGGGCGACCTACGAGCAGTACTTC.

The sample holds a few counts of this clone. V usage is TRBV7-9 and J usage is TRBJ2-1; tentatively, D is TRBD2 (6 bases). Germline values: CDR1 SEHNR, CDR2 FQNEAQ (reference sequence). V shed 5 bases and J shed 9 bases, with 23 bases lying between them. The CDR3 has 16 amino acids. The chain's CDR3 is CASSRDILASTGEQFF. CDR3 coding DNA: TGTGCCAGCAGCAGAGATATACTAGCAAGTACCGGTGAGCAGTTCTTC.

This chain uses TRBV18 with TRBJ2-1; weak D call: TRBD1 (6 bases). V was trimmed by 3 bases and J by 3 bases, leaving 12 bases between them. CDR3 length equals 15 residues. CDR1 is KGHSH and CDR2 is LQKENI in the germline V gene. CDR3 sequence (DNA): TGTGCCAGCTCACCTGTAACAGGGTTCTACAATGAGCAGTTCTTC. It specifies CASSPVTGFYNEQFF.